The entry below describes one T cell receptor beta chain. Its target is unknown. The germline CDR1 and CDR2 sequences are SEHNR and FQNEAQ (reference sequence). The CDR3 runs to 15 residues. V lost 3 bases to trimming and J lost 1 base; unmatched junction nucleotides: 5. Cells designated naive CD8 were CD45RO-negative and were positively selected for CCR7, with terminally differentiated effector memory CD45RA+ cells excluded. The data were obtained in a study of shared clonotypes between healthy human individuals. Study summary: Donor ages ranged 18 to 49 years: a couple of women, a few men. Study findings and constraints: A handful of donors had around 5.5% of their naive CD4 clonotypes in common. When compared with the clonotypes that were shared by all four sorted-subset donors, the non-shared clonotypes turned out to have lower generation probabilities.

Using immunoSEQ multiplex PCR, the repertoire was profiled, and TCRdb retains in-frame clones only, with some absent. The sample includes around 1,900,000 clones, over 85% of them seen just once. The receptor was isolated from a man aged 18 to 29 in good health. Some clones in this sample may be carry-over from other donors' samples. Material: naive CD8+ T cells from PBMCs. V and J are TRBV7-9 and TRBJ1-2; 7 bases are a match to TRBD1. CDR3 in amino acids: CASSFRDSHNYGYTF. The CDR3 DNA reads TGTGCCAGCAGCTTTCGGGACAGTCATAACTATGGCTACACCTTC. The full variable domain, completed using reference TRBV7-9 and TRBJ1-2, is DTGVSQNPRHKITKRGQNVTFRCDPISEHNRLYWYRQTLGQGPEFLTYFQNEAQLEKSRLLSDRFSAERPKGSFSTLEIQRTEQGDSAMYLCASSFRDSHNYGYTFGSGTRLTVV.